This TCR beta chain was found in a study of T cell repertoires in cytomegalovirus infection. The study's findings and limits: CMV-specific HLA-C-restricted TCR beta clonotypes dominated the ex vivo response. Summed frequency of shared TCR beta families picked out CMV carriers who also had the relevant HLA.

Of note for this clonotype: Its target is unknown.

MiXCR was run by TCRdb on the reads, yielding one entry per CDR3 protein. The sample yields under 850,000 distinct CDR3 sequences, approximately 40% seen once. CDR3 length equals 18 residues. Trimming left V 2 bases short and J 1 base short, with 20 bases between. Germline assignment: CDR1 LGHNT and CDR2 FRNRAP. This TCR was sampled from a human donor in good health (CMV status not recorded). Some clones in this sample may be carry-over from other donors' samples. The chain is built from TRBV12-5 and TRBJ1-1, with D uncertain. Specimen: PBMCs. CDR3 in amino acids: CASGLTQRALLGNTEAFF. The CDR3 DNA reads TGTGCTAGTGGTTTGACCCAAAGGGCCCTTCTTGGGAACACTGAAGCTTTCTTT.